The 22 T cell receptor beta chains given below trace back to one sample, sequenced in a study of Ad26.COV2.S vaccination and SARS-CoV-2 variants. Treatment denoted: about 20 received Ad26.COV2.S at low or high dose, single or two shots; about 5 received placebo; per-sample allocation not given. Collection of the samples took place on day 63 after the first injection of vaccine or placebo. Data came from immunoSEQ multiplex PCR; TCRdb stores just in-frame clones and leaves some out. Of a few hundred thousand clones listed, about nine tenths were seen once; the top ten hold 9% to 15%. Sequences were derived from peripheral blood, sampled in a trial of Ad26.COV2.S vaccine versus placebo. Source of these receptors: a person aged 18-60 years who received the Ad26.COV2.S COVID-19 vaccine or a placebo.

The chain couples TRBV6-5 to TRBJ1-5; D is undetermined. V dropped 5 bases and J dropped 7 bases, with 12 bases sitting between them. CDR3 length equals 13 residues. CDR1 is MNHEY, CDR2 SVGAGI, per germline. CDR3 DNA: TGTGCCAGCAGTAGTACAAGCGGCCAGCCCCAGCATTTT. Protein sequence: CASSSTSGQPQHF.

The gene calls are TRBV30 and TRBJ2-7, with 9 bases fitting TRBD1. The V and J ends lost 5 bases and 0 bases, in that order; junction bases with no gene match: 11. This CDR3 has 16 residues. CDR1 is GTSNPN and CDR2 is SVGIG in the germline V gene (reference sequence). In nucleotides, the CDR3 is TGTGCCTGGCTCCCCCGGGACAGGGTCAGCTCCTACGAGCAGTACTTC. It translates to CAWLPRDRVSSYEQYF.

This chain links TRBV13 with TRBJ2-5; 11 nucleotides agree with TRBD1. Germline V gene sequence: CDR1 PRHDT, CDR2 FYEKMQ (reference sequence). The length of the CDR3 is 16 residues. The V and J ends lost 5 bases and 5 bases, in that order; junction bases with no gene match: 10. The CDR3 region has the DNA TGTGCCAGCAGCACTCGGACAGGGGGCGCAGGGGAGACCCAGTACTTC. It yields the protein CASSTRTGGAGETQYF.

This clone has just a few counts. This chain links TRBV5-1 with TRBJ2-7, with 12 nucleotides matching TRBD2. This CDR3 has 15 amino acids. V dropped 6 bases and J dropped 2; count of bases not matched to a gene: 6. Germline loops: CDR1 SGHRS, CDR2 YFSETQ. In nucleotides, the CDR3 is TGCGCCAGCACTACGGGACTAGCGGGTACCTACGAGCAGTACTTC. It translates to CASTTGLAGTYEQYF.

The chain has TRBV10-1 and TRBJ2-5; 10 bases are a match to TRBD1. Germline V gene data show CDR1 as WNHNN and CDR2 as SYGVQD (reference sequence). The V gene end was trimmed by 5 bases and the J gene end by 4 bases; junction bases not matched to a gene: 7. The CDR3 covers 15 residues. The CDR3 DNA is TGCGCCAGCAGTCCCGGGACAGGGGATTTAGAGACCCAGTACTTC. Residues: CASSPGTGDLETQYF.

This clone was picked up one time. CDR3 region: CAWSARGARRYNEQFF. Here the CDR3 DNA reads TGTGCCTGGAGTGCTCGGGGTGCGAGGAGGTACAATGAGCAGTTCTTC. J is TRBJ2-1 and V is TRBV30, with D possibly being TRBD2 (5 bases). V gave up 1 base and J gave up 4 bases, with 17 bases separating them. The V gene's germline CDR1 is GTSNPN and CDR2 SVGIG (reference sequence). CDR3 length: 16 amino acids.

This clone has only a few counts. The chain links TRBV5-4 to TRBJ1-6, with 8 nucleotides matching TRBD1. CDR3 length equals 16 residues. After removal of 0 bases from V and 8 bases from J, the junction contained 7 bases not matched to a gene. The germline gives CDR1 SGHNT, CDR2 YYREEE (reference sequence). CDR3 in DNA: TGTGCCAGCAGCTTGGCACCCGGACAGGGACATTCACCCCTCCACTTT. This encodes CASSLAPGQGHSPLHF.

Only one count was recorded for this clone. The chain carries TRBV28 and TRBJ2-2; TRBD2 is a possible D gene (6 bases). Trimming pared 4 bases from V and 7 bases from J, leaving 19 bases between. Germline V gene lookup returns CDR1 MDHEN and CDR2 SYDVKM. The CDR3 totals 16 residues. The CDR3 here is CASSSPWGEAGGELFF. In DNA form, the CDR3 reads TGTGCCAGCAGTTCCCCCTGGGGGGAGGCGGGCGGGGAGCTGTTTTTT.

The chain combines TRBV29-1 with TRBJ1-2; D gene uncertain. Per the germline V gene, CDR1 is SQVTM and CDR2 is ANQGSEA. This CDR3 has 11 residues. Trimming stripped 3 bases from V and 4 bases from J, with 6 bases between. CDR3 coding DNA: TGCAGCGTTGATGGCAGCTATGGCTACACCTTC. Protein sequence: CSVDGSYGYTF.

The chain has TRBV28 and TRBJ2-4; no clear D gene. Trimming shortened V by 3 bases and J by 7 bases, and 13 bases separated the two germline ends. The CDR3 loop spans 14 amino acids. The germline V gene has CDR1 MDHEN and CDR2 SYDVKM. The CDR3: CASSFGTLGNIQYF. Here the CDR3 DNA reads TGTGCCAGCAGTTTCGGAACCCTGGGGAACATTCAGTACTTC.

The chain joins TRBV19 to TRBJ1-2; tentative D call: TRBD1 (5 bases). CDR1 and CDR2 from the germline V gene are LNHDA and SQIVND (reference sequence). V lost 3 bases and J 6 bases, leaving 20 bases between the germline ends. The CDR3 loop spans 16 amino acids. CDR3 in amino acids: CASSIFFPRGQNGYTF. DNA of the CDR3: TGTGCCAGTAGTATTTTTTTCCCCCGGGGCCAGAATGGCTACACCTTC.

Worth noting for this clone: Other DNA variants within this sample encode the same CDR3. The V gene is TRBV18, the J gene TRBJ2-1; TRBD1 might be the D (5 bases). This CDR3 has 13 residues. Germline V CDR1 and CDR2: KGHSH, LQKENI. V shed 0 bases and J shed 8 bases, with 8 bases lying between them. The CDR3 DNA is TGTGCCAGCTCACCACCCAGCAGGGATGAGCAGTTCTTC. It translates to CASSPPSRDEQFF.

This chain joins TRBV5-1 and TRBJ2-1; maybe TRBD2 (6 bases). V gave up 5 bases and J gave up 4 bases, with 16 bases separating them. This CDR3 has 15 amino acids. CDR1 and CDR2 (germline): SGHRS, YFSETQ. The CDR3 region has the DNA TGCGCCAGCAGTCCCCGGGACTCACTTTACAATGAGCAGTTCTTC. Its translation is CASSPRDSLYNEQFF.

The V and J genes are TRBV7-9 and TRBJ1-1, with a possible D match to TRBD1 (6 bases). Germline CDR1 and CDR2: SEHNR and FQNEAQ (reference sequence). This CDR3 is built from 15 residues. V gave up 4 bases and J gave up 0 bases, with 12 bases separating them. CDR3 loop: CASSSDDRMNTEAFF. The CDR3 region has the DNA TGTGCCAGCAGCTCGGACGACAGGATGAACACTGAAGCTTTCTTT.

A note on this clone: One junction end does not reproduce the germline sequence, and a read error may be involved. The chain joins TRBV27 to TRBJ2-3; TRBD1 matches at 9 bases. The CDR3 has 14 amino acids. Per the germline V gene, CDR1 is MNHEY and CDR2 is SMNVEV (reference sequence). The CDR3 region is CASGLDRGQDTQYF. The DNA of the CDR3 is TGTGCCAGCGGTTTGGACAGGGGTCAAGATACGCAGTATTTT.

The chain has TRBV12-3 or TRBV12-4 and TRBJ2-7; D not certain. V was trimmed by 3 bases and J by 1 base, leaving 7 bases between them. The CDR3 is 13 residues long. The CDR3 protein is CASSFRMSYEQYF. In DNA form, the CDR3 reads TGTGCCAGCAGTTTTCGGATGTCCTACGAGCAGTACTTC.

This clone has just one count. The chain carries TRBV6-2 or TRBV6-3 and TRBJ2-3; D possibly corresponds to TRBD2 (5 bases). The germline CDR1 and CDR2 sequences are MNHEY and SVGEGT. The CDR3 loop spans 13 amino acids. V was cut by 6 bases and J by 6 bases, with 13 bases left in between. This chain's CDR3 is CASSTTTPDTQYF. For the CDR3, the DNA is TGTGCCAGCAGCACGACTACTCCGGATACGCAGTATTTT.

The rearrangement links TRBV29-1 to TRBJ2-5, with D perhaps matching TRBD1 (5 bases). The CDR3 loop spans 12 amino acids. Germline assignment: CDR1 SQVTM and CDR2 ANQGSEA. The V end lost 8 bases, the J end lost 4 bases, and 14 bases lay between the germline ends. The DNA for the CDR3 is TGCAGCTTTCTACCCCAGGGAGAGACCCAGTACTTC. Protein: CSFLPQGETQYF.

The V gene is TRBV19, the J gene TRBJ2-1; 8 bases agree with TRBD1. This CDR3 comprises 15 residues. The trim removed 3 bases at V and 5 bases at J, leaving 6 bases unmatched. The V gene's germline CDR1 is LNHDA and CDR2 SQIVND (reference sequence). The DNA for the CDR3 is TGTGCCAGTAGTATCCAGGGACAGGCCGACAATGAGCAGTTCTTC. Its translation is CASSIQGQADNEQFF.

The rearrangement uses TRBV7-3 and TRBJ2-1; D perhaps matches TRBD2 (6 bases). CDR3 length equals 13 residues. Germline V gene data show CDR1 as SGHTA and CDR2 as FQGTGA. V was trimmed by 11 bases and J by 8 bases, leaving 19 bases between them. The CDR3 protein is CAGGMPCRDEQFF. The CDR3 region has the DNA TGTGCCGGGGGGATGCCCTGTCGGGATGAGCAGTTCTTC.

J is TRBJ1-2 and V is TRBV5-1; TRBD1 is a possible D gene (5 bases). Germline V gene data show CDR1 as SGHRS and CDR2 as YFSETQ. The CDR3 runs 13 residues. Trimming left V 1 base short and J 6 bases short, with 10 bases between. CDR3 loop: CASSLWGGNGYTF. In nucleotides, the CDR3 is TGCGCCAGCAGCTTGTGGGGCGGGAATGGCTACACCTTC.

In this sample, this clone turned up once. The chain employs TRBV15 and TRBJ2-3; maybe TRBD2 (6 bases). The V end lost 0 bases, the J end lost 4 bases, and 17 bases lay between the germline ends. The CDR3 runs to 17 residues. Per the germline V gene, CDR1 is LNHNV and CDR2 is YYDKDF (reference sequence). CDR3 amino acids: CATSRDLLAAAPDTQYF. The CDR3 DNA reads TGTGCCACCAGCAGAGATCTATTAGCGGCGGCTCCAGATACGCAGTATTTT.